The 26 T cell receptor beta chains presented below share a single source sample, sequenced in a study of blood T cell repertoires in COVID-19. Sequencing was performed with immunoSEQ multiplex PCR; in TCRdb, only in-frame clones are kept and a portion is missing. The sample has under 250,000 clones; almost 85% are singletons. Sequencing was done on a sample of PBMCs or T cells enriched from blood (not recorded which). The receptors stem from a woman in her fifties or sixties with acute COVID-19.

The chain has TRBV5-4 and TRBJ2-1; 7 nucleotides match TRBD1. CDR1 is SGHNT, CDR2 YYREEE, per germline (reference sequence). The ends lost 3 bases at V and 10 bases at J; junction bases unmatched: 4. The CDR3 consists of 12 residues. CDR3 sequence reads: CASSSGGREQFF. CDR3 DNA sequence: TGTGCCAGCAGCTCAGGGGGAAGGGAGCAGTTCTTC.

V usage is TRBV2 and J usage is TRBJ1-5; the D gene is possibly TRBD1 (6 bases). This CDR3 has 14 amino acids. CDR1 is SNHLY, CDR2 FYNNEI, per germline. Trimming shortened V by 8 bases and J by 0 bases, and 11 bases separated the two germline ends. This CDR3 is CASGRTVSNQPQHF. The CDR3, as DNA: TGTGCCAGCGGGCGGACAGTTAGCAATCAGCCCCAGCATTTT.

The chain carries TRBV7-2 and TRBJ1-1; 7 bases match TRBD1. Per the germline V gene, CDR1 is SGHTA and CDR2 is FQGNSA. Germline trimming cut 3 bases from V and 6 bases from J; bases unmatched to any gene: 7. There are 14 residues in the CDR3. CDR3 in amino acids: CASSLDRSLAEAFF. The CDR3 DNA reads TGTGCCAGCAGCTTGGACAGGAGCCTGGCTGAAGCTTTCTTT.

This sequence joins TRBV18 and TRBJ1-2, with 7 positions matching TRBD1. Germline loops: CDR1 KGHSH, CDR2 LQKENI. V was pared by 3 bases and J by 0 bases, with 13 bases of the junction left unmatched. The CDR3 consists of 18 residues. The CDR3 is CASSPDGQASLANYGYTF. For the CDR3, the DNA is TGTGCCAGCTCACCGGACGGACAGGCCTCTTTAGCTAACTATGGCTACACCTTC.

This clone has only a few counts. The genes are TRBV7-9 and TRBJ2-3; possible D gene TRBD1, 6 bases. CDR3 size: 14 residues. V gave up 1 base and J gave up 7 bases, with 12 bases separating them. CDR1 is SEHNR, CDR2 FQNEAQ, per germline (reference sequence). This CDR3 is CASSLGRGVNTQYF. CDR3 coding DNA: TGTGCCAGCAGCTTAGGCAGGGGAGTAAATACGCAGTATTTT.

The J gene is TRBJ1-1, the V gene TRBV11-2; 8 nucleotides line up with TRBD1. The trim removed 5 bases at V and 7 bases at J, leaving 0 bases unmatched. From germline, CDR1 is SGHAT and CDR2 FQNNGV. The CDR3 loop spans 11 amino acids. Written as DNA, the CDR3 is TGTGCCAGCAGCACAGGGGGTGAAGCTTTCTTT. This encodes CASSTGGEAFF.

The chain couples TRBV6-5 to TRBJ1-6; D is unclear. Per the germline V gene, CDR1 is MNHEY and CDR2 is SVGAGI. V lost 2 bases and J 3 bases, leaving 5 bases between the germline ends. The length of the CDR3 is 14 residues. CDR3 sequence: CASSYTSYNSPLHF. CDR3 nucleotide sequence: TGTGCCAGCAGTTACACCAGCTATAATTCACCCCTCCACTTT.

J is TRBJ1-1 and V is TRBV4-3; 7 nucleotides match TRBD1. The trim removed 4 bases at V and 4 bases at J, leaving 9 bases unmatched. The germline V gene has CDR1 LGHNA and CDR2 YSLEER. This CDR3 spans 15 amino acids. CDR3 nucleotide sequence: TGCGCCAGCAGCCGAGGGGGCGTCGGGAGCACTGAAGCTTTCTTT. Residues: CASSRGGVGSTEAFF.

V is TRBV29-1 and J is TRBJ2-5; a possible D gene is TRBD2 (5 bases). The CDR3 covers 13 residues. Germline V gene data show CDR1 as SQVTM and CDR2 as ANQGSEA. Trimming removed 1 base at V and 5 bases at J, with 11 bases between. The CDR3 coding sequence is TGCAGCGTTGAAGTCCTAGCCGGGGAGACCCAGTACTTC. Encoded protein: CSVEVLAGETQYF.

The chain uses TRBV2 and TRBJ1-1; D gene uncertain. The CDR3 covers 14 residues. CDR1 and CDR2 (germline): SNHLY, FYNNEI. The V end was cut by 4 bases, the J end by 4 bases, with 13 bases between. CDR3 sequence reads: CASSVRRGSTEAFF. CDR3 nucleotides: TGTGCCAGCAGTGTACGGCGGGGTTCCACTGAAGCTTTCTTT.

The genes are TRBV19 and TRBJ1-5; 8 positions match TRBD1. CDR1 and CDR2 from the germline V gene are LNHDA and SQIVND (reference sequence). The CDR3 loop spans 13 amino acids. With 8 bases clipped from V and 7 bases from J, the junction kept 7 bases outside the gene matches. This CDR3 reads CASSRTGHQPQHF. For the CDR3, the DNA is TGTGCCAGTTCTCGGACAGGGCACCAGCCCCAGCATTTT.

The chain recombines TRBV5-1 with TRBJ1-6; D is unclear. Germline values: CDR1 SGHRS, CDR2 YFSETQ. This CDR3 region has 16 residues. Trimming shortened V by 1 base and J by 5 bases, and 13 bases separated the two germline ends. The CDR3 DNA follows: TGCGCCAGCAGCTTGTCTGGGCCACAGAATAATTCACCCCTCCACTTT. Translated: CASSLSGPQNNSPLHF.

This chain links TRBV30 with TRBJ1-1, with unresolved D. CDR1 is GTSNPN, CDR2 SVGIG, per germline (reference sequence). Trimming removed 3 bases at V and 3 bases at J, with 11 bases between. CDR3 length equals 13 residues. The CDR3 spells CAWSQQRHTEAFF. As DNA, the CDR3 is TGTGCCTGGAGCCAACAGCGGCACACTGAAGCTTTCTTT. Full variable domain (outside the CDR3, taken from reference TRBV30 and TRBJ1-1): SQTIHQWPATLVQPVGSPLSLECTVEGTSNPNLYWYRQAAGRGLQLLFYSVGIGQISSEVPQNLSASRPQDRQFILSSKKLLLSDSGFYLCAWSQQRHTEAFFGQGTRLTVV.

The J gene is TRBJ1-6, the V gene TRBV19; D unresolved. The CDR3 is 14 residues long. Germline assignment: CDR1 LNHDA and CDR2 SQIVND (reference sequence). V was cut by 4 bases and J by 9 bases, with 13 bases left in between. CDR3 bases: TGTGCCAGTAGTAGTGCGGGTTTTATTTCACCCCTCCACTTT. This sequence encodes CASSSAGFISPLHF.

The CDR3 loop reads CASSGGGASDYGYTF. CDR3 coding DNA: TGCGCCAGCAGTGGTGGGGGGGCATCGGACTATGGCTACACCTTC. This chain uses TRBV5-1 with TRBJ1-2; D perhaps matches TRBD1 (6 bases). The V gene's germline CDR1 is SGHRS and CDR2 YFSETQ. This CDR3 spans 15 amino acids. The germline V and J ends were trimmed by 5 bases and 3 bases, with 17 bases remaining between them.

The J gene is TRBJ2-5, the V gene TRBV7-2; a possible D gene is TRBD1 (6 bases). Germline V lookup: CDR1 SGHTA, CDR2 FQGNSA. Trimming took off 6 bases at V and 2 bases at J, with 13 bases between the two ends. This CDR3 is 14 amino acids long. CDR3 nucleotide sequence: TGTGCCAGCAGAATGCAGGGGCCTCAAGAGACCCAGTACTTC. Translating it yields CASRMQGPQETQYF.

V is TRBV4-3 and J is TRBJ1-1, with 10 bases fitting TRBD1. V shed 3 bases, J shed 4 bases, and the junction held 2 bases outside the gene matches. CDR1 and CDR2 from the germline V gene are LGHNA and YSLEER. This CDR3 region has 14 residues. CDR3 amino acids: CASSQGQGITEAFF. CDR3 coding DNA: TGCGCCAGCAGCCAGGGACAGGGGATCACTGAAGCTTTCTTT.

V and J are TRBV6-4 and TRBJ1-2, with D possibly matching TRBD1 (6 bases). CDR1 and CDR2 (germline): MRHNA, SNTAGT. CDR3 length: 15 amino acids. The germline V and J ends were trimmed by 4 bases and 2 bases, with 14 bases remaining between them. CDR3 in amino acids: CASSAGHGTNYGYTF. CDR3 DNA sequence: TGTGCCAGCAGTGCGGGACACGGTACGAACTATGGCTACACCTTC.

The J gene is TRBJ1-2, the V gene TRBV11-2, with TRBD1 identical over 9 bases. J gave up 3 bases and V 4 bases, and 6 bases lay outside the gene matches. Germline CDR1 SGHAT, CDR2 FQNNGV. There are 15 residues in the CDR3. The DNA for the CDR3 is TGTGCCAGCAGCTCTCCGGGACAGGGCTACTATGGCTACACCTTC. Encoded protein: CASSSPGQGYYGYTF.

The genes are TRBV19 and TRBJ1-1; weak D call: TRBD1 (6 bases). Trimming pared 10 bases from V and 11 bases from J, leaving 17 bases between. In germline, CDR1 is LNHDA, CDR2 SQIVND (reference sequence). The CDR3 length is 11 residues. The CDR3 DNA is TGTGCCACCAGTCTGGGGGGGGGCGCTTTCTTT. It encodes CATSLGGGAFF.

The CDR3, as DNA: TGTGCCAGCAGCCTAAACAGAGGGGAGACCCAGTACTTC. Translating gives CASSLNRGETQYF. The V call is TRBV11-2, the J call TRBJ2-5; TRBD2 is a possible D gene (5 bases). The CDR3 sequence is 13 residues long. V lost 5 bases and J 5 bases, leaving 12 bases between the germline ends. The germline CDR1 and CDR2 sequences are SGHAT and FQNNGV. The variable domain in full, completed from reference TRBV11-2 and TRBJ2-5, reads EAGVAQSPRYKIIEKRQSVAFWCNPISGHATLYWYQQILGQGPKLLIQFQNNGVVDDSQLPKDRFSAERLKGVDSTLKIQPAKLEDSAVYLCASSLNRGETQYFGPGTRLLVL.

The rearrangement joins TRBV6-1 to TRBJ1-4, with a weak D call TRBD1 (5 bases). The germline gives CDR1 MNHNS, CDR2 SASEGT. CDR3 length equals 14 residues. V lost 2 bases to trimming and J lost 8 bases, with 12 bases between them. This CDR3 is CASSELGVDEKLFF. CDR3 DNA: TGTGCCAGCAGTGAACTAGGGGTGGACGAAAAACTGTTTTTT.

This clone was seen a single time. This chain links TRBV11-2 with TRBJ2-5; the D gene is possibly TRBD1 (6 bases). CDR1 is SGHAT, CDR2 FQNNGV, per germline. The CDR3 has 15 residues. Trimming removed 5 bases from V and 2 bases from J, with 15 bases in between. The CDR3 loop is CASSITRTVQETQYF. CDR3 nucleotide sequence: TGTGCCAGCAGCATAACCCGGACAGTTCAAGAGACCCAGTACTTC.

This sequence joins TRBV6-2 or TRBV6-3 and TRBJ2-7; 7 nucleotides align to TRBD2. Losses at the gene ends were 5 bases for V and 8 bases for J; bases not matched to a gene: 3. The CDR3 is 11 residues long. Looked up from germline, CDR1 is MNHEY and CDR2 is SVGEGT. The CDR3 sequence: CASSRTSKQYF. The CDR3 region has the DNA TGTGCCAGCAGTCGGACTAGTAAGCAGTACTTC.

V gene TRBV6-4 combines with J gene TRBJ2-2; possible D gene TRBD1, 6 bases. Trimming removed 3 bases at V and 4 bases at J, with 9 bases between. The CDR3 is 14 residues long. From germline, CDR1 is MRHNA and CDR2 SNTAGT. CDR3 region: CASSDQGRTGELFF. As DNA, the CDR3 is TGTGCCAGCAGTGATCAGGGGCGCACCGGGGAGCTGTTTTTT.

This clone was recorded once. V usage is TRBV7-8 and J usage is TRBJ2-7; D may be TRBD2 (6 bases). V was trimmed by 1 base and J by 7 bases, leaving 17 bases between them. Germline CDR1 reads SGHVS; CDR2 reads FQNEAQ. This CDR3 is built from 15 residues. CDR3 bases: TGTGCCAGCAGCTTAGTGACAAGTGGTGGGGGGGAGCAGTACTTC. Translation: CASSLVTSGGGEQYF. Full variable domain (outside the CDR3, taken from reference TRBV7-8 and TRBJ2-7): GAGVSQSPRYKVAKRGQDVALRCDPISGHVSLFWYQQALGQGPEFLTYFQNEAQLDKSGLPSDRFFAERPEGSVSTLKIQRTQQEDSAVYLCASSLVTSGGGEQYFGPGTRLTVT.